This T cell receptor (beta chain) derives from a study of glioma-infiltrating T cells after dendritic cell vaccination. Time point denoted: after dendritic cell vaccination, including at tumor progression/relapse. Patients had residual fresh-frozen tumor tissue and more than two years of survival data. CDR3 length equals 12 residues. Germline CDR1 SQVTM, CDR2 ANQGSEA. V lost 4 bases to trimming and J lost 3 bases; unmatched junction nucleotides: 2. The assay was immunoSEQ multiplex PCR, and TCRdb's table has in-frame clones only and misses some. The table records 100,000 or so clones, 65% to 85% of them present only once.

The TCR sequence derives from a human donor with glioblastoma. The genes are TRBV29-1 and TRBJ2-7; TRBD2 aligns across 8 bases. The sequencing here drew on blood, taken after dendritic cell vaccination. The DNA of the CDR3 is TGCAGCGTTGGGCTAGCGGGCTACGAGCAGTACTTC. Amino acids: CSVGLAGYEQYF.